Shown below are 11 T cell receptor beta chains from a single sample sequenced in a study of T cells after yellow fever vaccination. MiXCR was run by TCRdb on the 5' RACE reads, yielding one entry per CDR3 protein. This table holds 110,000 or so distinct CDR3 sequences, about 6.8% found once. This specimen was CD4+ T cells sorted from PBMCs, taken roughly 46 days after the first yellow fever vaccination. The receptor source for this set is a man younger than 35 who received the YFV17D yellow fever vaccine.

Many counts were recorded for this clonotype. The J gene is TRBJ2-2, the V gene TRBV6-4, with no clear D. Germline CDR1 is MRHNA and CDR2 is SNTAGT. The V end lost 2 bases, the J end lost 7 bases, and 8 bases lay between the germline ends. CDR3 length: 13 amino acids. The CDR3 DNA reads as TGTGCCAGCAGTGACGCACGAATCGGGGAGCTGTTTTTT. Amino acid sequence: CASSDARIGELFF.

The sample holds a few counts of this clonotype. An end of the junction differs from the germline gene, which may be a read error. V usage is TRBV11-2 and J usage is TRBJ2-5; 10 nucleotides line up with TRBD2. CDR1 and CDR2 (germline): SGHAT, FQNNGV. The length of the CDR3 is 16 residues. CDR3 sequence reads: CAISLGSGGAQETQYF. CDR3 nucleotides: TGTGCCATCAGCTTAGGGAGCGGGGGGGCACAAGAGACCCAGTACTTC.

This sequence joins TRBV20-1 and TRBJ2-7, with 10 bases fitting TRBD2. Looked up from germline, CDR1 is DFQATT and CDR2 is SNEGSKA (reference sequence). The CDR3 length is 16 residues. V lost 4 bases to trimming and J lost 0 bases; unmatched junction nucleotides: 9. CDR3 sequence (DNA): TGCAGTGCTAATGTAGCGGGGGGCCTCAGCTCCTACGAGCAGTACTTC. This codes for CSANVAGGLSSYEQYF.

J is TRBJ1-4 and V is TRBV18, with 9 positions matching TRBD1. The CDR3 runs 16 residues. After removal of 5 bases from V and 5 bases from J, the junction contained 9 bases not matched to a gene. Per the germline V gene, CDR1 is KGHSH and CDR2 is LQKENI. The CDR3 spells CASSSDRQGGNEKLFF. The CDR3 bases are TGTGCCAGCTCATCTGATCGACAGGGGGGAAATGAAAAACTGTTTTTT.

In its sample, this clonotype was seen many times. The J gene is TRBJ1-1, the V gene TRBV3-1; D is perhaps TRBD1 (6 bases). The V gene lost 4 bases and the J gene lost 0 bases, with 9 bases spanning the gap. The CDR3 length is 14 residues. The V gene's germline CDR1 is LGHDT and CDR2 YNNKEL (reference sequence). CDR3 sequence reads: CASSPGTLNTEAFF. The CDR3 DNA reads as TGTGCCAGCAGCCCGGGGACACTGAACACTGAAGCTTTCTTT.

This clonotype was found many times. V is TRBV20-1 and J is TRBJ1-1; D gene unclear. Trimming cost V 1 base and J 6 bases, with 9 bases left between them. Germline V lookup: CDR1 DFQATT, CDR2 SNEGSKA (reference sequence). This CDR3 has 12 amino acids. The CDR3 nucleotides read TGCAGTGCTAGAGGGAATATGCCTGAAGCTTTCTTT. Translating gives CSARGNMPEAFF.

This chain links TRBV4-3 with TRBJ1-4; no clear D gene. V lost 4 bases, J lost 7 bases, and 16 bases lay in between. This CDR3 is 15 amino acids long. Germline lookup yields CDR1 LGHNA and CDR2 YSLEER. CDR3: CASSPDLGGVEKLFF. The CDR3 bases are TGCGCCAGCAGCCCGGATCTTGGCGGGGTTGAAAAACTGTTTTTT.

This rearrangement joins TRBV12-5 to TRBJ2-3; the D gene is possibly TRBD1 (6 bases). V lost 4 bases and J 2 bases, leaving 10 bases between the germline ends. Germline values: CDR1 LGHNT, CDR2 FRNRAP. This CDR3 is built from 14 residues. CDR3 nucleotides: TGTGCTAGTGGTTCACAGGGTATCACAGATACGCAGTATTTT. Its protein product is CASGSQGITDTQYF.

This clonotype occurred many times. The V and J genes are TRBV6-5 and TRBJ1-6; D is uncertain. Germline V gene sequence: CDR1 MNHEY, CDR2 SVGAGI. V dropped 3 bases and J dropped 6 bases, with 12 bases sitting between them. The CDR3 has 15 residues. The CDR3 DNA reads TGTGCCAGCAGTTATGGAGGCCTTAGTAATTCACCCCTCCACTTT. Its protein is CASSYGGLSNSPLHF.

This clonotype has ten or more counts. The chain employs TRBV3-1 and TRBJ2-5; TRBD2 is a possible D gene (7 bases). Trimming shortened V by 0 bases and J by 4 bases, and 12 bases separated the two germline ends. This CDR3 spans 15 amino acids. Germline CDR1 LGHDT, CDR2 YNNKEL (reference sequence). The CDR3 sequence: CASSQERGGGETQYF. As DNA, the CDR3 is TGTGCCAGCAGCCAAGAGAGGGGAGGGGGAGAGACCCAGTACTTC.

This clonotype was seen ten or more times. The V and J genes are TRBV4-2 and TRBJ2-5, with 7 positions matching TRBD1. This CDR3 spans 15 amino acids. Germline V CDR1 and CDR2: LGHNA, YNFKEQ. V dropped 2 bases and J dropped 3; count of bases not matched to a gene: 6. The CDR3 spells CASSQTGTEKETQYF. The CDR3 DNA is TGTGCCAGCAGCCAAACCGGGACAGAAAAAGAGACCCAGTACTTC.